The 6 T cell receptor beta chains below were found in one sample sequenced in a study of human T cells and chemical hapten exposure. TCRdb re-analysed the RACE reads in MiXCR, keeping a single row per CDR3 protein. The repertoire has 150,000 to 200,000 distinct CDR3 sequences, under 25% of them found once; the top ten carry around 2.5%. Time point noted: patch test 3, about 24 weeks after DPC sensitization. As for treatment: therapeutic diphenylcyclopropenone sensitization with weekly scalp DPC. Sample: whole blood, taken in connection with sensitization to the hapten diphenylcyclopropenone (DPC). The receptors derive from a woman in her forties with alopecia areata. Some clones in this sample may be carry-over from other donors' samples.

The J gene is TRBJ1-1, the V gene TRBV10-3; 7 bases match TRBD1. Germline V CDR1 and CDR2: ENHRY, SYGVKD. With V trimmed by 4 bases and J by 5 bases, 10 bases remained unmatched. This CDR3 is built from 15 residues. CDR3 nucleotides: TGTGCCATCAGTGGATATCAGGGGGTTGGGACTGAAGCTTTCTTT. It translates to CAISGYQGVGTEAFF.

This clonotype was found a few times. The V gene is TRBV29-1, the J gene TRBJ2-7; 8 bases are shared with TRBD1. V shed 5 bases, J shed 9 bases, and the junction held 6 bases outside the gene matches. Germline V gives CDR1 SQVTM, CDR2 ANQGSEA. The CDR3 has 11 amino acids. CDR3 nucleotides: TGCAGCGTTCAGACAGGACAGGGGCAGTACTTC. This sequence encodes CSVQTGQGQYF.

This clonotype was seen ten or more times. The V gene is TRBV29-1, the J gene TRBJ2-3; D might be TRBD2 (7 bases). Germline CDR1 and CDR2: SQVTM and ANQGSEA. The CDR3 totals 14 residues. The ends were cut back, 3 bases at V and 4 bases at J, with 14 bases in the middle. As DNA, the CDR3 is TGCAGCGTTGACGGGGGGCTAGGGGCAGATACGCAGTATTTT. Its translation: CSVDGGLGADTQYF.

This clonotype was counted at least ten times. J is TRBJ2-3 and V is TRBV29-1; 7 bases line up with TRBD1. This CDR3 is built from 14 residues. CDR1 and CDR2 (germline): SQVTM, ANQGSEA. V trimming: 4 bases; J trimming: 4 bases; junction bases outside the gene matches: 8. The CDR3 is CSVAGGFIADTQYF. The DNA for the CDR3 is TGCAGCGTTGCAGGGGGTTTTATCGCAGATACGCAGTATTTT.

The chain links TRBV4-2 to TRBJ1-5, with D unclear. Trimming shortened V by 0 bases and J by 10 bases, and 10 bases separated the two germline ends. The germline V gene encodes CDR1 LGHNA and CDR2 YNFKEQ. The CDR3 totals 13 residues. The CDR3 DNA follows: TGTGCCAGCAGCCAAGAGTCCACGACACCCCAGCATTTT. Its translation is CASSQESTTPQHF.

This sequence joins TRBV5-5 and TRBJ2-3; the match to TRBD1 covers 8 bases. V was clipped by 3 bases and J by 2 bases; unmatched bases: 8. This CDR3 comprises 16 residues. Per germline, CDR1 SGHKS and CDR2 YYEKEE (reference sequence). The CDR3 nucleotides read TGTGCCAGCAGCTCGCACGGACAGGGCCCCACAGATACGCAGTATTTT. Translating gives CASSSHGQGPTDTQYF.